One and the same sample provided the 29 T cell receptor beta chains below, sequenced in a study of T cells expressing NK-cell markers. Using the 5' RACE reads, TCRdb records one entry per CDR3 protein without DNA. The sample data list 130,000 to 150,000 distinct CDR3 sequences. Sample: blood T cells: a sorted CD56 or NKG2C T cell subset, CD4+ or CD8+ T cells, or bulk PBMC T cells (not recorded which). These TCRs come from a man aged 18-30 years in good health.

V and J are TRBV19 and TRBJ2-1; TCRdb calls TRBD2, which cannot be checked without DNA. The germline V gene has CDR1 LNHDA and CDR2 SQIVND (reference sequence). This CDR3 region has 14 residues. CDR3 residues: CASSIGVAYNEQFF.

Here the CDR3 reads CASGGGLDYEQFF. The chain carries TRBV11-2 and TRBJ2-1; TCRdb's D call of TRBD2 is untestable without DNA. The CDR3 is 13 amino acids. Germline V CDR1 and CDR2: SGHAT, FQNNGV.

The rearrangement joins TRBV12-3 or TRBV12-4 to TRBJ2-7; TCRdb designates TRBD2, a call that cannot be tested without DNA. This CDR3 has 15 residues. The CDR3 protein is CASSFPLAGGNEQYF.

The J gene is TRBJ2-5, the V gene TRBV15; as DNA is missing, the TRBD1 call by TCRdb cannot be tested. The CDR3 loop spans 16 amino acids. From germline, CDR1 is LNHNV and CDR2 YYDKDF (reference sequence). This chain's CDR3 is CATSREGQQGQETQYF. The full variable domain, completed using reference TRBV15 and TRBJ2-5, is DAMVIQNPRYQVTQFGKPVTLSCSQTLNHNVMYWYQQKSSQAPKLLFHYYDKDFNNEADTPDNFQSRRPNTSFCFLDIRSPGLGDTAMYLCATSREGQQGQETQYFGPGTRLLVL.

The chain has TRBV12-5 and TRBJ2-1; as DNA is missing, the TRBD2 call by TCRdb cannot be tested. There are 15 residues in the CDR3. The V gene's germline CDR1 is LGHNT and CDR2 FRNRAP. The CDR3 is CASGNGLAAYNEQFF. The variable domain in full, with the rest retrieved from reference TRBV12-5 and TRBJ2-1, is DARVTQTPRHKVTEMGQEVTMRCQPILGHNTVFWYRQTMMQGLELLAYFRNRAPLDDSGMPKDRFSAEMPDATLATLKIQPSEPRDSAVYFCASGNGLAAYNEQFFGPGTRLTVL.

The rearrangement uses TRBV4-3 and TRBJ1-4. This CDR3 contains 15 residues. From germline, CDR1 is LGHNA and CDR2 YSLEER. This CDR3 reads CASSPGPWEWEKLFF.

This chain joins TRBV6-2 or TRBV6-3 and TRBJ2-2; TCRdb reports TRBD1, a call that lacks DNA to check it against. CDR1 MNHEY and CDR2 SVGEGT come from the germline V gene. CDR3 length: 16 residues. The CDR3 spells CASSYSGGRYTGELFF.

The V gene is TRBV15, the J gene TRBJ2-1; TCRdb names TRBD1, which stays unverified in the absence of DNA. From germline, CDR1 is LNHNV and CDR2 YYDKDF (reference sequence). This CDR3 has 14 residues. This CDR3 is CATSRATGPVEQFF. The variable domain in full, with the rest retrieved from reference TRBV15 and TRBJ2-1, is DAMVIQNPRYQVTQFGKPVTLSCSQTLNHNVMYWYQQKSSQAPKLLFHYYDKDFNNEADTPDNFQSRRPNTSFCFLDIRSPGLGDTAMYLCATSRATGPVEQFFGPGTRLTVL.

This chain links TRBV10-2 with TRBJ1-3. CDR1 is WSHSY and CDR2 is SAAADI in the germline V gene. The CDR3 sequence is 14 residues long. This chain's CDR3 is CASSDRAAGNTIYF.

CDR3 region: CATSDLRSSTDTQYF. This chain joins TRBV24-1 and TRBJ2-3. The CDR3 sequence is 15 residues long. Germline V gene data show CDR1 as KGHDR and CDR2 as SFDVKD.

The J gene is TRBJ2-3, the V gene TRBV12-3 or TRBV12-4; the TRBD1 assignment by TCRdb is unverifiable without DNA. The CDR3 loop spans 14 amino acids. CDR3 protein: CASRQGQSTDTQYF.

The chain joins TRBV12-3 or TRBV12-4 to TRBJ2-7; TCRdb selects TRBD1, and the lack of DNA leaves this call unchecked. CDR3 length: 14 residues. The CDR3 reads CASSLTGPYSEQYF.

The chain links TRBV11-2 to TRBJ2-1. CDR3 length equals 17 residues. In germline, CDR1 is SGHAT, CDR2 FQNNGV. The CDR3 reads CASSLDGFQSSYNEQFF.

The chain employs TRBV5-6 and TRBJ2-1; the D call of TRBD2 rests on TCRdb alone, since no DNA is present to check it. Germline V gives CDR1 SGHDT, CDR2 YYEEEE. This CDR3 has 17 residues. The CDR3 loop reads CASSLGSSGPSYNEQFF. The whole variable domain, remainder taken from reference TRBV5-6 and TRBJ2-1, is DAGVTQSPTHLIKTRGQQVTLRCSPKSGHDTVSWYQQALGQGPQFIFQYYEEEERQRGNFPDRFSGHQFPNYSSELNVNALLLGDSALYLCASSLGSSGPSYNEQFFGPGTRLTVL.

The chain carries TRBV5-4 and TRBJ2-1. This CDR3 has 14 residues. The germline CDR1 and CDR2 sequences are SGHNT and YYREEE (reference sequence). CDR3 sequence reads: CASSFAVAHNEQFF.

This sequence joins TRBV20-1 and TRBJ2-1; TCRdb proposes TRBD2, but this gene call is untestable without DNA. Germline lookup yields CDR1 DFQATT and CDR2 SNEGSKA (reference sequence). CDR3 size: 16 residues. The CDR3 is CSARDFGLAGDNEQFF.

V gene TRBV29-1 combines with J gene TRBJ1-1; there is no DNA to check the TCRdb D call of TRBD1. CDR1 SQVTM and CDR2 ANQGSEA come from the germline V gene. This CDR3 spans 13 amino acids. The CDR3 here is CSVDSPGDTEAFF.

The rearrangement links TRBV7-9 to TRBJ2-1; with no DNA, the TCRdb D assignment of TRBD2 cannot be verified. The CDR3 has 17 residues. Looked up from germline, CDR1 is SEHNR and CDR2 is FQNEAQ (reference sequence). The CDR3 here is CASSLAGLKTPYNEQFF.

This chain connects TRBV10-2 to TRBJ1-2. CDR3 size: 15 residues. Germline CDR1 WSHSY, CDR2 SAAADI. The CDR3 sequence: CASSESASEVYGYTF.

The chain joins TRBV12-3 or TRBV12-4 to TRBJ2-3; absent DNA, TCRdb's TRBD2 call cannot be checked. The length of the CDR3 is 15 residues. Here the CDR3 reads CASTSSGSGTDTQYF.

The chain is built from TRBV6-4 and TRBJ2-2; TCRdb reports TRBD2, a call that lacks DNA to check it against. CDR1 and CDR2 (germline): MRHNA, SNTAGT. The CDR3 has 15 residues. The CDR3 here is CASMDGREDTGELFF.

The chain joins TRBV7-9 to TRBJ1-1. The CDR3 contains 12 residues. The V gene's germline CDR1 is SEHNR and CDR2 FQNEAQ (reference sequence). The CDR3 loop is CASSLDQIEAFF.

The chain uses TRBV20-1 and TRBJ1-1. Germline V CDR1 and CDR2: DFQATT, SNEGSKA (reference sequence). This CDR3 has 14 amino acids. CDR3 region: CSARDPGDSGKAFF.

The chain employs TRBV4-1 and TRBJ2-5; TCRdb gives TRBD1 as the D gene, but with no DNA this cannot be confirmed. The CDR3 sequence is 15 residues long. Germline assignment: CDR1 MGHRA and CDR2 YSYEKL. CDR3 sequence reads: CASSQEDRQQETQYF.

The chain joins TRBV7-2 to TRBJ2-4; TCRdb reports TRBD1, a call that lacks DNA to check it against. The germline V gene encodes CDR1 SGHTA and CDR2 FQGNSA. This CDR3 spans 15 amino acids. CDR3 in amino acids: CASSLQGEAKNIQYF.

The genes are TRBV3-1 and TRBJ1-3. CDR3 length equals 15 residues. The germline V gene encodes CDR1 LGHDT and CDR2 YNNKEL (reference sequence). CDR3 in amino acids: CASSQDPSSGNTIYF.

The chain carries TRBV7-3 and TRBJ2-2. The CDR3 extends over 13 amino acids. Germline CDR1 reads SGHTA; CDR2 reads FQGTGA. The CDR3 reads CASSSRGDGELFF.

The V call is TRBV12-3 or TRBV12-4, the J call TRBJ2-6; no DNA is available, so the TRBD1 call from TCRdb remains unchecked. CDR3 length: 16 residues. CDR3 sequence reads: CASSDRGPSGANVLTF.

CDR3 sequence: CASSLSQSSYNSPLHF. This sequence joins TRBV12-3 or TRBV12-4 and TRBJ1-6. The CDR3 is 16 residues long.